This T cell receptor (beta chain) was captured by sequencing in a study of OX40 agonist ivuxolimab in advanced cancers. The CDR3 consists of 14 residues. The germline V gene has CDR1 SGHVS and CDR2 FQNEAQ. V was pared by 5 bases and J by 4 bases, with 6 bases of the junction left unmatched. This table comes from immunoSEQ multiplex PCR, and its TCRdb copy is limited to in-frame clones, with some not included. This table holds about 50,000 clones, roughly 89% found once. This sequence joins TRBV7-8 and TRBJ1-2, with 8 nucleotides matching TRBD1. The receptor was derived from an adult with an advanced solid tumor such as melanoma, head and neck, liver or kidney cancer. The material was CD4+ or CD8+ T cells sorted from blood, obtained in a trial of the OX40 agonist ivuxolimab. The CDR3 reads CASSVSGTGYGYTF. The CDR3 nucleotides read TGTGCCAGCAGCGTTTCCGGGACAGGCTATGGCTACACCTTC.